This TCR beta chain was sequenced during a study of OX40 agonist ivuxolimab in advanced cancers. Overall study findings and caveats: The authors also found low normalized T-cell clonal expansion in some nonresponders. Among patients with partial responses at 0.1-3.0 mg/kg, clonal expansion was among the lowest. At 0.1 to 3.0 mg/kg and by week 6, CD4+ and CD8+ T cells in the blood had expanded clonally.

The V end was cut by 3 bases, the J end by 11 bases, with 9 bases between. Germline V gene lookup returns CDR1 SGHDT and CDR2 YYEEEE. This CDR3 is 11 amino acids long. The investigators sampled blood at baseline, at cycle 4 day 1, and at cycle 7 day 1. Clones were sequenced by immunoSEQ multiplex PCR, and TCRdb holds only the in-frame ones, with some missing. The table lists roughly 61,000 clones, roughly 89% of them singletons. On this clone itself: Its antigen is not identified.

The material was CD4+ or CD8+ T cells sorted from blood, obtained in a trial of the OX40 agonist ivuxolimab. The receptor was isolated from an adult with an advanced solid tumor such as melanoma, head and neck, liver or kidney cancer. The chain employs TRBV5-6 and TRBJ2-1; TRBD2 is a possible D gene (5 bases). CDR3 residues: CASSSPGKQFF. DNA for the CDR3: TGTGCCAGCAGCTCCCCGGGGAAGCAGTTCTTC.